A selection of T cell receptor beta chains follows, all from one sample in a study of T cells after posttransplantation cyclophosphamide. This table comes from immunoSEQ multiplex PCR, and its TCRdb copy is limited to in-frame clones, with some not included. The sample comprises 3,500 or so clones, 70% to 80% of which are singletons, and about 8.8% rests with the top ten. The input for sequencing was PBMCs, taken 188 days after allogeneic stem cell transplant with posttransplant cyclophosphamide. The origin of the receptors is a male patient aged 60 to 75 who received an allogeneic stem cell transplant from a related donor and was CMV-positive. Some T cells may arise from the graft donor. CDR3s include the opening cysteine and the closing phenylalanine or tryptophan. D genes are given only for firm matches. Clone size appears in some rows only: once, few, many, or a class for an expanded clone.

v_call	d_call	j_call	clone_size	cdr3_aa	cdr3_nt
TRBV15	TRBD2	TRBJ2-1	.	CATSRRLAAGNEQFF	TGTGCCACCAGCAGACGACTAGCGGCAGGAAATGAGCAGTTCTTC
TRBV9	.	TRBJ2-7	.	CASSVGGSSYEQYF	TGTGCCAGCAGCGTAGGGGGCAGCTCCTACGAGCAGTACTTC
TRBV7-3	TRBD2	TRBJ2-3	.	CASSLGVLAGESDTQYF	TGTGCCAGCAGCTTAGGCGTTCTAGCGGGGGAGTCAGATACGCAGTATTTT
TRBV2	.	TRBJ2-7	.	CASSTKDLSSYEQYF	TGTGCCAGCAGTACTAAGGATCTGAGCTCCTACGAGCAGTACTTC
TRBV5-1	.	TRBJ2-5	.	CASSLERIETQYF	TGCGCCAGCAGCTTGGAGCGGATTGAGACCCAGTACTTC
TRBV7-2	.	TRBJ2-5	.	CASSLPGQIQETQYF	TGTGCCAGCAGTCTCCCCGGACAGATACAAGAGACCCAGTACTTC
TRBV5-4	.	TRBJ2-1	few	CASSSGGPYNEQFF	TGTGCCAGCAGCTCGGGGGGCCCCTACAATGAGCAGTTCTTC
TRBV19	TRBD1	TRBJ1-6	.	CASSTGQAGRLHF	TGTGCCAGTAGTACAGGACAGGCCGGACGCCTCCACTTT
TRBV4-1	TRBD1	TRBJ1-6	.	CASSQEIARDRGQRSPLHF	TGCGCCAGCAGCCAAGAAATAGCTAGGGACAGGGGGCAGAGATCACCCCTCCACTTT
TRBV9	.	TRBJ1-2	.	CASSVGGDYGYTF	TGTGCCAGCAGCGTAGGGGGGGACTATGGCTACACCTTC
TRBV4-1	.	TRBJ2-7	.	CASSPPLPPYEQYF	TGCGCCAGCAGCCCACCGCTTCCTCCCTACGAGCAGTACTTC
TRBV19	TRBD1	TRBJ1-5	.	CASSTRQGSGNQPQHF	TGTGCCAGTAGTACCCGACAGGGAAGTGGCAATCAGCCCCAGCATTTT
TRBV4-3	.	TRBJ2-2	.	CASSQQQDTGELFF	TGCGCCAGCAGCCAACAACAGGACACCGGGGAGCTGTTTTTT
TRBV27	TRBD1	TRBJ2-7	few	CASSDRAYEQYF	TGTGCCAGCAGCGACAGGGCCTACGAGCAGTACTTC
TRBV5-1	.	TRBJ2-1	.	CASSLGRDKNEQFF	TGCGCCAGCAGCTTGGGCCGGGACAAAAATGAGCAGTTCTTC
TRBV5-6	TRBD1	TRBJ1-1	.	CASSGQVLVGGAFF	TGTGCCAGCAGCGGACAGGTCCTCGTTGGAGGAGCTTTCTTT
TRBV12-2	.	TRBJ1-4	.	CASRLEGTGTKLFF	TGTGCAAGTCGCTTAGAGGGGACAGGGACGAAACTGTTTTTT
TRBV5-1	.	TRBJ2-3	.	CASMQGLSTDTQYF	TGCGCCAGCATGCAGGGACTTAGCACAGATACGCAGTATTTT
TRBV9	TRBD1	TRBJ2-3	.	CASSKQGDFYTDTQYF	TGTGCCAGCAGCAAACAGGGGGACTTCTACACAGATACGCAGTATTTT
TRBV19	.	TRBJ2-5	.	CASSPPGHRQETQYF	TGTGCCAGTAGTCCTCCGGGACACAGACAAGAGACCCAGTACTTC
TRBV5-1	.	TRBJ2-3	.	CASSPTGKNTQYF	TGCGCCAGCAGCCCCACAGGGAAGAATACGCAGTATTTT
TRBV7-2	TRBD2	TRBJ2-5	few	CASSSWTSGGSETQYF	TGTGCCAGCAGCTCATGGACTAGTGGCGGGAGTGAGACCCAGTACTTC
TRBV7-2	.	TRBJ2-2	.	CASSSDSTGELFF	TGTGCCAGCAGTTCGGACTCCACCGGGGAGCTGTTTTTT
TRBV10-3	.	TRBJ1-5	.	CAISESRNILSNQPQHF	TGTGCCATCAGTGAGTCGAGGAACATACTAAGCAATCAGCCCCAGCATTTT
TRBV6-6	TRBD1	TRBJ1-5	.	CASFDRGNQPQHF	TGTGCCAGCTTCGACAGGGGCAATCAGCCCCAGCATTTT
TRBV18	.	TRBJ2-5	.	CASSPLETQYF	TGTGCCAGCTCACCCCTAGAGACCCAGTACTTC
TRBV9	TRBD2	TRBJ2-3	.	CASSINSGGHTDTQYF	TGTGCCAGCAGCATCAATAGCGGGGGACACACAGATACGCAGTATTTT
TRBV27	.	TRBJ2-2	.	CASSFGVYDTGELFF	TGTGCCAGCAGTTTCGGGGTTTATGATACCGGGGAGCTGTTTTTT
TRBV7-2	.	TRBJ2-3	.	CASSSYPPGDTQYF	TGTGCCAGCAGCTCCTACCCCCCGGGGGATACGCAGTATTTT
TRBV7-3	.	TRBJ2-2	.	CASSLWGQGKVFF	TGTGCCAGCAGCTTATGGGGTCAGGGTAAAGTGTTTTTT
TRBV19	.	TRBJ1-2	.	CASSTRGSYNGYTF	TGTGCCAGTAGTACCAGGGGATCCTATAATGGCTACACCTTC
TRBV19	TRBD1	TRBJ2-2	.	CASSIRGQDTGELFF	TGTGCCAGTAGTATAAGGGGGCAGGACACCGGGGAGCTGTTTTTT
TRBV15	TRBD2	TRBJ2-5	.	CATSRDPGTSGREETQYF	TGTGCCACCAGCAGGGATCCGGGGACTAGCGGGAGAGAAGAGACCCAGTACTTC
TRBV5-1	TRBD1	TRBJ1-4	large	CASSLWGQSNEKLFF	TGCGCCAGCAGCTTGTGGGGACAGTCCAATGAAAAACTGTTTTTT
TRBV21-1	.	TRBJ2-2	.	CASIALDRVDEETGELFF	TGTGCCAGCATCGCATTGGACAGGGTGGACGAAGAAACCGGGGAGCTGTTTTTT
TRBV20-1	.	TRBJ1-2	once	CSARVRDGYTF	TGCAGTGCTAGAGTGAGGGATGGCTACACCTTC
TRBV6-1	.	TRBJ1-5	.	CASSEAGGGTQPQHF	TGTGCCAGCAGTGAAGCGGGGGGTGGAACTCAGCCCCAGCATTTT
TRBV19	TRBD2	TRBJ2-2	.	CASSPRLAGYTGELFF	TGTGCCAGTAGTCCCAGACTAGCGGGGTACACCGGGGAGCTGTTTTTT
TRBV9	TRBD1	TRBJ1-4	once	CASSAGQGLNEKLFF	TGTGCCAGCAGCGCGGGACAGGGCCTTAATGAAAAACTGTTTTTT
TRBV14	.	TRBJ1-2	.	CASSFDRPLPGYTF	TGTGCCAGCAGCTTTGACAGACCCCTTCCTGGCTACACCTTC
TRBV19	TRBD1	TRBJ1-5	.	CASSIDLGTGLVQPQHF	TGTGCCAGTAGTATAGACCTAGGGACAGGGTTGGTTCAGCCCCAGCATTTT
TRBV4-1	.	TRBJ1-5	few	CASSISGRGQPQHF	TGCGCCAGCAGCATTTCAGGGAGGGGTCAGCCCCAGCATTTT
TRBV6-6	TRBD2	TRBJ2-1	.	CARYRLASSYNEQFF	TGTGCCAGATACAGACTAGCAAGCTCCTACAATGAGCAGTTCTTC
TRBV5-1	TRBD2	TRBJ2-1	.	CASNGGGSSYNEQFF	TGCGCCAGCAACGGGGGGGGTAGCTCCTACAATGAGCAGTTCTTC
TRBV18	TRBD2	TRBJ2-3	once	CASSHPSGRGSDTQYF	TGTGCCAGCTCACACCCTAGCGGGAGAGGGTCAGATACGCAGTATTTT
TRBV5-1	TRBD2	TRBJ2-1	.	CASSPISGRFNEQFF	TGCGCCAGCAGCCCTATTAGCGGGAGGTTCAATGAGCAGTTCTTC
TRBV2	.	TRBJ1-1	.	CASSEALRRNTEAFF	TGTGCCAGCAGTGAAGCACTCAGGCGGAACACTGAAGCTTTCTTT
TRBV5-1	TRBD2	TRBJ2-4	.	CASSFGGENIQYF	TGCGCCAGCAGCTTCGGGGGGGAAAACATTCAGTACTTC
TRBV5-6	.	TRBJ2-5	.	CASSLGVQETQYF	TGTGCCAGCAGCTTAGGGGTACAAGAGACCCAGTACTTC
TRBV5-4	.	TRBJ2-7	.	CASSSGHRNYEQYF	TGTGCCAGCAGCTCAGGACATCGGAATTACGAGCAGTACTTC
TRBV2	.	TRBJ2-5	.	CASGRPGETQYF	TGTGCCAGCGGTCGCCCGGGGGAGACCCAGTACTTC
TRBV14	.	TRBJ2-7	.	CASSQVDTWYLDTYEQYF	TGTGCCAGCAGCCAAGTCGATACTTGGTACCTAGATACTTACGAGCAGTACTTC
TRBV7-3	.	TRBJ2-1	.	CASSLWQGDGEQFF	TGTGCCAGCAGCTTATGGCAGGGCGACGGTGAGCAGTTCTTC
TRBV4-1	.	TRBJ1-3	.	CASARGFTSGNTIYF	TGCGCCAGCGCGAGGGGGTTTACCTCTGGAAACACCATATATTTT
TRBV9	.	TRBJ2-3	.	CASSAARSTSSDTQYF	TGTGCCAGCAGCGCCGCCCGATCGACTAGTTCGGATACGCAGTATTTT
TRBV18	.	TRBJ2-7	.	CASSRQEKINEQYF	TGTGCCAGCTCCCGACAGGAGAAAATTAACGAGCAGTACTTC
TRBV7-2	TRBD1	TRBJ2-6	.	CASSLVGTGKSGANVLTF	TGTGCCAGCAGCTTAGTGGGGACAGGGAAATCTGGGGCCAACGTCCTGACTTTC
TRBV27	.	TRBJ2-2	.	CASSPSFGGNTGELFF	TGTGCCAGCAGTCCGTCTTTCGGGGGGAACACCGGGGAGCTGTTTTTT
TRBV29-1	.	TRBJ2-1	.	CSVQGGQFLSSYNEQFF	TGCAGCGTCCAAGGCGGCCAGTTTTTAAGCTCCTACAATGAGCAGTTCTTC